This TCR beta chain was found in a study of vaccination effects on CD4 cells after COVID-19. Points from the study as a whole: There were few convalescent patients in the study and no early post-infection timepoints. Healthy vaccinees' vaccine-induced clones included only 1 of 255 cross-reacting with common cold coronaviruses.

For this clone: No antigen is known for it.

Assay used: immunoSEQ multiplex PCR; TCRdb lists only in-frame clones, some missing. This sample yields about 25,000 clones, of which 69% are seen a single time; about 8% belongs to the top ten. Antigen-specific CD4+ T cells expanded by the ViraFEST assay with viral peptide pools were then sequenced. CD4+ T cell isolation took place after 10 days of culture. The participants, recipients of two vaccine doses, got either BNT162b2 or mRNA-1273. PBMC cultures contained around 2 million cells per well, about 11 IU/ml IL-2 and approximately 9.4 ug/ml peptides. The sequencing used CD4+ T cells from PBMCs cultured with SARS-CoV-2 spike peptides, collected after COVID-19 vaccination. The TCR sequence derives from a human donor who received a COVID-19 vaccine.

The CDR3 DNA reads TGTGCCAGCAGCTCTAGCGGGAGACCCGATACGCAGTATTTT. It translates to CASSSSGRPDTQYF. The rearrangement joins TRBV11-3 to TRBJ2-3; 10 bases align to TRBD2. Germline V CDR1 and CDR2: SGHNT, YENEEA. CDR3 length: 14 amino acids. The V gene end was trimmed by 4 bases and the J gene end by 6 bases; junction bases not matched to a gene: 4. Based on the CDR3 plus reference TRBV11-3 and TRBJ2-3, the full variable domain is EAGVVQSPRYKIIEKKQPVAFWCNPISGHNTLYWYLQNLGQGPELLIRYENEEAVDDSQLPKDRFSAERLKGVDSTLKIQPAELGDSAVYLCASSSSGRPDTQYFGPGTRLTVL.